This T cell receptor beta chain was documented in a study of blood T cell repertoires in COVID-19. The V segment lost 6 bases and the J segment 4 bases; nucleotides outside the gene matches: 5. Germline CDR1 reads MNHNY; CDR2 reads SVGAGI (reference sequence). The CDR3 length is 13 residues. Original analysis: Reference gene primer amplification gave nucleated cell count estimates. Clones were read by immunoSEQ multiplex PCR, and TCRdb kept only the in-frame ones, dropping some. The DNA gave D and trimming, while V, J and clone size come from that table. The sample consists of 140,000 to 150,000 clones, around 81% of them appearing once.

The chain recombines TRBV6-6 with TRBJ1-1; TRBD1 matches at 7 bases. The sequenced sample consisted of peripheral blood. This sequence originates from a human donor in a cohort sampled during active COVID-19. This CDR3 reads CASSADRATEAFF. DNA of the CDR3: TGTGCCAGCAGCGCTGACAGGGCCACTGAAGCTTTCTTT.